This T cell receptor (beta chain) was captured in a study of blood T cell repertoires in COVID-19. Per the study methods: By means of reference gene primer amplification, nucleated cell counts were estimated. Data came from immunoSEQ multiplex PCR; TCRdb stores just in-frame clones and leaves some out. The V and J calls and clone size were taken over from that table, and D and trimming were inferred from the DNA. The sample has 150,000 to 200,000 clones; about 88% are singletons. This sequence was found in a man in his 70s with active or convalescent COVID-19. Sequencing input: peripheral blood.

CDR3 residues: CASSPEGFYNEQFF. CDR3 nucleotide sequence: TGTGCCAGCAGCCCGGAGGGGTTTTACAATGAGCAGTTCTTC. The gene calls are TRBV3-1 (or the pseudogene TRBV3-2) and TRBJ2-1, with D possibly matching TRBD2 (6 bases). The CDR3 loop spans 14 amino acids. Germline V CDR1 and CDR2: LGHDT, YNNKEL (reference sequence). V lost 4 bases and J lost 4, with 11 bases in between.